The table lists the clone carrying this T cell receptor beta chain with a few counts. The data were taken from a study of blood T cell repertoires in COVID-19. Turning to the study itself: Whether acute or convalescent, the COVID-19 samples came from the United States, Italy and Spain.

This table comes from immunoSEQ multiplex PCR, and its TCRdb copy is limited to in-frame clones, with some not included. There are some 200,000 clones in the sample; 86% occur only once, and 0.75% to 0.95% lies in the top ten. Trimming left V 2 bases short and J 4 bases short, with 15 bases between. In germline, CDR1 is SGHRS, CDR2 YFSETQ. The CDR3 consists of 15 residues. The source material was peripheral blood. The rearrangement uses TRBV5-1 and TRBJ1-2; D remains ambiguous. This TCR was sampled from a woman aged 70-85 years with acute or convalescent COVID-19. The CDR3 loop is CASSLYVSSPYGYTF. The DNA for the CDR3 is TGCGCCAGCAGCTTATATGTATCCAGTCCCTATGGCTACACCTTC.